Listed here are 17 T cell receptor beta chains from one sample, sequenced in a study of T cell responses to AZD1222 COVID-19 vaccine. Libraries were prepared by immunoSEQ multiplex PCR; TCRdb keeps only in-frame clonotypes and omits some of them. The sample holds 110,000 to 150,000 clones; nearly 95% are singletons and the top ten take 5% to 6.5%. This specimen consisted of peripheral blood, obtained on day 0 of AZD1222 vaccination. The receptors stem from an adult in good health.

V gene TRBV5-3 combines with J gene TRBJ1-2; D gene unclear. TRBV5-3 is marked as an open reading frame, function uncertain. V lost 4 bases and J 0 bases, leaving 13 bases between the germline ends. The CDR3 spans 15 residues. The CDR3 is CARSSRELSNYGYTF. Written as DNA, the CDR3 is TGTGCCAGAAGCAGCCGGGAGCTATCTAACTATGGCTACACCTTC.

V gene TRBV5-4 combines with J gene TRBJ1-1; D is perhaps TRBD1 (5 bases). The length of the CDR3 is 15 residues. V lost 2 bases and J lost 2, with 13 bases in between. CDR1 and CDR2 (germline): SGHNT, YYREEE (reference sequence). Here the CDR3 DNA reads TGTGCCAGCAGCTTTGGGGGGTTGGTAAACACTGAAGCTTTCTTT. Protein: CASSFGGLVNTEAFF.

The chain links TRBV29-1 to TRBJ1-1; D gene unclear. CDR1 and CDR2 from the germline V gene are SQVTM and ANQGSEA. V gave up 3 bases and J gave up 1 base, with 3 bases separating them. This CDR3 has 11 amino acids. CDR3 in amino acids: CSVDPNTEAFF. Here the CDR3 DNA reads TGCAGCGTTGACCCGAACACTGAAGCTTTCTTT.

The chain joins TRBV2 to TRBJ2-1; D not certain. V lost 9 bases and J lost 14, with 17 bases in between. In germline, CDR1 is SNHLY, CDR2 FYNNEI. The CDR3 is made up of 11 amino acids. CDR3 in amino acids: CASTDVTLEFF. The DNA for the CDR3 is TGTGCCAGTACCGATGTGACTTTGGAGTTCTTC.

This rearrangement joins TRBV28 to TRBJ2-6; perhaps TRBD1 as D (7 bases). Trimming took off 7 bases at V and 5 bases at J, with 15 bases between the two ends. Germline V gene lookup returns CDR1 MDHEN and CDR2 SYDVKM. CDR3 size: 15 residues. CDR3 residues: CASTEGALWANVLTF. In DNA form, the CDR3 reads TGTGCCAGCACGGAGGGGGCTTTATGGGCCAACGTCCTGACTTTC.

The genes are TRBV20-1 and TRBJ2-1; 11 nucleotides match TRBD2. V was pared by 3 bases and J by 7 bases, with 11 bases of the junction left unmatched. The CDR3 is made up of 16 amino acids. Per germline, CDR1 DFQATT and CDR2 SNEGSKA (reference sequence). CDR3 amino acids: CSASGGSGRVGNEQFF. The DNA of the CDR3 is TGCAGTGCTAGTGGCGGTAGCGGGAGGGTAGGTAATGAGCAGTTCTTC.

The rearrangement joins TRBV5-1 to TRBJ2-1; 7 bases align to TRBD2. The CDR3 extends over 14 amino acids. V was clipped by 4 bases and J by 6 bases; unmatched bases: 7. Germline CDR1 SGHRS, CDR2 YFSETQ. The CDR3 here is CASSVGLRANEQFF. CDR3 nucleotide sequence: TGCGCCAGCAGCGTGGGACTACGAGCCAATGAGCAGTTCTTC.

The gene calls are TRBV19 and TRBJ2-2, with 7 nucleotides matching TRBD2. CDR3 length: 15 residues. Germline CDR1 reads LNHDA; CDR2 reads SQIVND (reference sequence). V shed 7 bases and J 4 bases; nucleotides not matched to a gene: 9. In DNA, the CDR3 is TGTGCCAGTATGGTAGGGCTAGCGGTCACCGGGGAGCTGTTTTTT. This translates into CASMVGLAVTGELFF. The complete variable domain, with remaining parts taken from reference TRBV19 and TRBJ2-2, reads DGGITQSPKYLFRKEGQNVTLSCEQNLNHDAMYWYRQDPGQGLRLIYYSQIVNDFQKGDIAEGYSVSREKKESFPLTVTSAQKNPTAFYLCASMVGLAVTGELFFGEGSRLTVL.

The CDR3 sequence: CASSVASTGTSGSVEQFF. The CDR3, as DNA: TGTGCCAGCAGCGTAGCCAGCACCGGGACTAGCGGGTCTGTTGAGCAGTTCTTC. The rearrangement joins TRBV9 to TRBJ2-1; 12 bases match TRBD2. The CDR3 spans 18 residues. V shed 0 bases and J 9 bases; nucleotides not matched to a gene: 13. Germline V gene lookup returns CDR1 SGDLS and CDR2 YYNGEE.

This clone appeared a few times. This rearrangement joins TRBV19 to TRBJ1-5; a weak D match, TRBD1 (5 bases). Germline V gene sequence: CDR1 LNHDA, CDR2 SQIVND (reference sequence). V lost 1 base and J 4 bases, leaving 14 bases between the germline ends. This CDR3 has 16 amino acids. The CDR3 sequence is CASSIGRDSGNQPQHF. The CDR3 DNA reads as TGTGCCAGTAGTATAGGAAGAGACAGTGGGAATCAGCCCCAGCATTTT.

The chain joins TRBV2 to TRBJ2-4, with 7 nucleotides matching TRBD1. V lost 6 bases and J lost 9; bases outside the gene matches: 14. CDR3 length: 15 residues. Germline CDR1 is SNHLY and CDR2 is FYNNEI. The CDR3 protein is CASSPTRQGFSIQYF. In DNA form, the CDR3 reads TGTGCCAGCAGCCCAACAAGACAGGGTTTTTCCATTCAGTACTTC.

The chain joins TRBV18 to TRBJ1-6, with 9 bases that match TRBD1. Per germline, CDR1 KGHSH and CDR2 LQKENI. The CDR3 is 14 amino acids. The V and J ends lost 7 bases and 10 bases, in that order; junction bases with no gene match: 8. The CDR3 bases are TGTGCCAGCTGTCAGGGACAGGGTGACTCACCCCTCCACTTT. Its protein product is CASCQGQGDSPLHF.

This chain links TRBV7-2 with TRBJ1-2; unclear D gene. This CDR3 has 14 residues. V shed 3 bases and J shed 5 bases, with 13 bases lying between them. Germline loops: CDR1 SGHTA, CDR2 FQGNSA. DNA for the CDR3: TGTGCCAGCAGCTTTCCCACTGACACATATGGCTACACCTTC. Translated: CASSFPTDTYGYTF.

The chain couples TRBV10-3 to TRBJ1-3; D gene unclear. In germline, CDR1 is ENHRY, CDR2 SYGVKD. This CDR3 has 13 amino acids. Trimming pared 6 bases from V and 1 base from J, leaving 7 bases between. CDR3 in amino acids: CAISPGSGNTIYF. The CDR3 nucleotides read TGTGCCATCAGCCCGGGGTCTGGAAACACCATATATTTT.

The chain has TRBV9 and TRBJ2-1; maybe TRBD2 (5 bases). This CDR3 is built from 21 residues. CDR1 is SGDLS and CDR2 is YYNGEE in the germline V gene. The V end was cut by 3 bases, the J end by 0 bases, with 28 bases between. CDR3 DNA: TGTGCCAGCAGCGCCTTAGTGTTACTAGACACCGGGCCTGGCTCCTACAATGAGCAGTTCTTC. Its translation is CASSALVLLDTGPGSYNEQFF.

The rearrangement joins TRBV19 to TRBJ1-3, with 8 positions matching TRBD1. The V gene's germline CDR1 is LNHDA and CDR2 SQIVND (reference sequence). The CDR3 contains 15 residues. J was trimmed by 0 bases and V by 5 bases; bases with no gene match: 3. The CDR3 here is CASSQGASSGNTIYF. The CDR3 DNA is TGTGCCAGTAGTCAGGGGGCGAGCTCTGGAAACACCATATATTTT.

Here the CDR3 reads CAISDPTGNYGYTF. DNA of the CDR3: TGTGCCATCAGTGACCCGACAGGGAACTATGGCTACACCTTC. J is TRBJ1-2 and V is TRBV10-3; TRBD1 matches 7 bases. The germline V gene has CDR1 ENHRY and CDR2 SYGVKD. V trimming: 3 bases; J trimming: 2 bases; junction bases outside the gene matches: 3. CDR3 length: 14 amino acids.